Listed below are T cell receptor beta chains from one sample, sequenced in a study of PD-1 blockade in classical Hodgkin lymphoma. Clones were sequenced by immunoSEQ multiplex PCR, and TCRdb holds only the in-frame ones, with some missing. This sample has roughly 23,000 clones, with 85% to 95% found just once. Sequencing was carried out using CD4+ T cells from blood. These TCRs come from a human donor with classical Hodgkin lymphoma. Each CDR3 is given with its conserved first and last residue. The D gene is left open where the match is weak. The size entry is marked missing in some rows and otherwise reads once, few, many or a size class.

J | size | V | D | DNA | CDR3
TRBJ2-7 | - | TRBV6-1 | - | TGTGCCAGCAGCATGGGAATCCTCTACGAGCAGTACTTC | CASSMGILYEQYF
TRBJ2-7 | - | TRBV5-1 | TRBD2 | TGCGCCAGCAGCTTGGGCGCTAGCGGGACAATCAAGCAGTACTTC | CASSLGASGTIKQYF
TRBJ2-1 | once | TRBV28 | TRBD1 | TGTGCCAGCAGGACCTGGACAGGGGGCGATGAGCAGTTCTTC | CASRTWTGGDEQFF
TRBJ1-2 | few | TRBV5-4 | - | TGTGCCAGCAGCTCGTCGAGCAGGGGCCATGGCTACACCTTC | CASSSSSRGHGYTF
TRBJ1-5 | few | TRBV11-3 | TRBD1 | TGTGCCAGCAGCCTTAGGACAGGGGGCGCGGATCAGCCCCAGCATTTT | CASSLRTGGADQPQHF
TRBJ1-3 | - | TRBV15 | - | TGTGCCACCAGCAGGTACAGGGTTGGAAACACCATATATTTT | CATSRYRVGNTIYF
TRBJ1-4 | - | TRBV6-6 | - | TGTGCCAGCAGTTTCCCTTCGGGGGGCTCTAATGAAAAACTGTTTTTT | CASSFPSGGSNEKLFF
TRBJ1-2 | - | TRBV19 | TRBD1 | TGTGCCAGTTCCCGTTCCGGGACAGTGTCTAGCTACACCTTC | CASSRSGTVSSYTF
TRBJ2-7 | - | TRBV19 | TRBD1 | TGTGCCAGTAGGGGAATAAAAGGGGGCGGCTACGAGCAGTACTTC | CASRGIKGGGYEQYF
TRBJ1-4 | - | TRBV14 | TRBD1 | TGTGCCAGCAGCCCCCTCTCACAGGGGGCTACAGGGCGACTGTTTTTT | CASSPLSQGATGRLFF
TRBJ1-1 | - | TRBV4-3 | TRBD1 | TGCGCCAGCAGCCAGACAGGGTCGGACACTGAAGCTTTCTTT | CASSQTGSDTEAFF
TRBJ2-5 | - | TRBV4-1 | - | TGCGCCAGCAGCCAAAACCAAGAGACCCAGTACTTC | CASSQNQETQYF
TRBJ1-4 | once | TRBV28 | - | TGTGCCAGCAGTTTCTATACCCTCGGGGCAACTAATGAAAAACTGTTTTTT | CASSFYTLGATNEKLFF
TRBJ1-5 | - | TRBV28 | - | TGTGCCAGCAGATTAAGGGGATATAGCAATCAGCCCCAGCATTTT | CASRLRGYSNQPQHF
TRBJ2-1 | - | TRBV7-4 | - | TGTGCCAGCAGTCATGAGCAGTTCTTC | CASSHEQFF
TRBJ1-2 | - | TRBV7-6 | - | TGTGCCAGCAGCTCCTTTGAATTGTCTGGCCATGGCTACACCTTC | CASSSFELSGHGYTF
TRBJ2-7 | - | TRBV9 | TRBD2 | TGTGCCAGCAGCGTATGGGCCGGCGGGGGGAACGAGCAGTACTTC | CASSVWAGGGNEQYF
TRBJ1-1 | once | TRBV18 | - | TGTGCCAGCTCACCATCTAACAGTAACACTGAAGCTTTCTTT | CASSPSNSNTEAFF
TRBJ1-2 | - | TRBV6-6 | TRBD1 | TGTGCCAGCAGTACCTACAGGGGCCATGGCTACACCTTC | CASSTYRGHGYTF
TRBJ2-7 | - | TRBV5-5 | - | TGTGCCAGCAGCTTAGGACCGGGTTACGAGCAGTACTTC | CASSLGPGYEQYF